This T cell receptor (beta chain) was recorded in a study of graft-versus-host responses after intestinal transplantation. Study-wide context: Every one of the recipients received anti-thymocyte globulin induction and afterwards took tacrolimus and steroids for around 3 years. Study results and caveats: Allografts from individuals with graft-donor T cell macrochimerism displayed high graft-versus-host to host-versus-graft clonal ratios. Levels of circulating GvH clones at their peak were associated with early post-transplant HvG declines. Recipient marrow contained GvH clones, some of which appeared first in ileum or blood.

Method: immunoSEQ multiplex PCR; TCRdb's copy keeps in-frame clones and lacks some. The sample lists 96,000 or so clones; 92% were seen once. Trimming at V came to 9 bases and at J to 1 base, leaving 8 bases not matched to a gene. Germline V lookup: CDR1 LNHDA, CDR2 SQIVND (reference sequence). CDR3 size: 15 residues. This clone appeared a single time. Antigen specificity is unknown. The sample in question was unstimulated CD4+ T cells sorted from spleen or lymph node cells, obtained before intestinal transplant. The chain couples TRBV19 to TRBJ1-5, with 8 positions matching TRBD1. This clonotype originated in a human donor who received an intestinal transplant. CDR3 in DNA: TGTGCCAGCCAAGCGGGACAGGTGAGCAATCAGCCCCAGCATTTT. Translating it yields CASQAGQVSNQPQHF.